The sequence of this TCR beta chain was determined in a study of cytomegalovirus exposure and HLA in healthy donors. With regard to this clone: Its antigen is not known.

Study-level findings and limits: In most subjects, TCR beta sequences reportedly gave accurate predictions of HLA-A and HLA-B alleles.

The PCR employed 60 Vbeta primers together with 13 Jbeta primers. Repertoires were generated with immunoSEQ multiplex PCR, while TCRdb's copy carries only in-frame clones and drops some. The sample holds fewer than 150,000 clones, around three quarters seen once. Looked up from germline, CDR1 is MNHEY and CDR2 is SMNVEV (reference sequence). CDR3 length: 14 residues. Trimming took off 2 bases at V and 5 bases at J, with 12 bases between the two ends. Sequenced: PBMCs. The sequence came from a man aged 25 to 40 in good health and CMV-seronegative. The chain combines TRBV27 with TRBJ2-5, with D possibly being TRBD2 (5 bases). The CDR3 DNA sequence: TGTGCCAGCAGTTTAGAGGGAAGGAGCGAGACCCAGTACTTC. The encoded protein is CASSLEGRSETQYF.